This TCR beta chain was recorded in a study of T cell repertoires in cytomegalovirus infection (dated by TCRdb to the late 2010s). Context from the whole study: The HLA type of each donor mattered for the analysis, because public TCR beta signatures pointed to carriage of CMV infection along with the matching HLA type.

Overall study outcomes, separate from this receptor: In the ex vivo response, HLA-C-restricted CMV-specific TCR beta clonotypes were dominant, and in two of eight donors the single most frequent clonotype came from this HLA-C-restricted group. In both this cohort and an independent roughly 400-donor cohort, the cumulative frequency of public TCR beta family members distinguished carriers of CMV infection plus the relevant HLA type.

The germline V gene (reference sequence) yields DFQATT for CDR1 and SNEGSKA for CDR2. The CDR3 holds 13 amino acids from the cysteine to the phenylalanine. Only CDR3 DNA remains: 39 bases, in frame from the first base. The junction shows trimming of 5 bases on V and 7 bases on J, and the gene matches do not reach 6 bases of it. A remark on this clonotype: What this receptor recognizes is not known. Nothing much larger sits one base from this clone, and base qualities are not available.

The sequencing machine was an Illumina HiSeq 1500. TCRdb trimmed public reads at Q25 via fastp, called clones via MiXCR and kept in-frame beta chains. Merged by CDR3 protein, the rows form single entries marked with the most common genes and DNA. In this sample the table shows fewer than 300,000 distinct CDR3 sequences, roughly a quarter of which occur a single time. Together, the top ten hold over 11% of the sample. Sequences were obtained from PBMCs. The chain employs TRBV20-1 and TRBJ2-1; the junction holds 9 bases that match TRBD1. The clonotype originates from a human donor in good health (CMV status not recorded). Some clones in this sample may be carry-over from other donors' samples. The CDR3 region has the sequence CSASGTGRNEQFF. The sequenced DNA: TGCAGTGCTTCCGGGACAGGGAGGAATGAGCAGTTCTTC.